These T cell receptor beta chains were read from a single sample in a study of early T cells in non-severe SARS-CoV-2 infection. From the 5' RACE reads, TCRdb called clonotypes with MiXCR, one entry per CDR3 protein. The sample has some 110,000 distinct CDR3 sequences; about 15% are singletons. Sequencing used whole blood. Every receptor here comes from an adult who was a healthcare worker with PCR-confirmed SARS-CoV-2 infection or an uninfected control (not recorded which). The CDR3 runs from the conserved cysteine through the conserved F or W. Fields, in order: V gene, J gene, D gene, clone size, CDR3 DNA, CDR3 protein. The D gene is left open where the match is weak. Clone size is shown for a subset of rows, as once, few, many or a class of expanded clone.

TRBV29-1,TRBJ1-2,.,.,TGCAGCGTTGCGGACACCTTAAGTGGCTACACCTTC,CSVADTLSGYTF
TRBV18,TRBJ2-2,TRBD1,few,TGTGCCAGCTCACCATTATCGGGACAGTTCACCGGGGAGCTGTTTTTT,CASSPLSGQFTGELFF
TRBV3-1,TRBJ2-7,.,few,TGTGCCAGCAGCCAAGGCCCGGGTACCTACGAGCAGTACTTC,CASSQGPGTYEQYF
TRBV5-6,TRBJ2-1,.,.,TGTGCCAGCAGCTTGGGACAGCTGACTAACAATGAGCAGTTCTTC,CASSLGQLTNNEQFF
TRBV7-9,TRBJ2-1,TRBD1,once,TGTGCCAGCAGCCCTAGGGTAGGGGACAGATCATTCTTC,CASSPRVGDRSFF
TRBV20-1,TRBJ2-1,.,few,TGCAGTGCACTACCCCGGGGCGGCGGGCCACACAATGAGCAGTTCTTC,CSALPRGGGPHNEQFF
TRBV19,TRBJ2-3,.,few,TGTGCCAGTAGCGGGGGGCGAACTAGCACAGATACGCAGTATTTT,CASSGGRTSTDTQYF
TRBV7-2,TRBJ1-1,.,few,TGTGCCAGCAGCTTAATGGAGGGAACAGTTGAAGCTTTCTTT,CASSLMEGTVEAFF
TRBV27,TRBJ1-1,.,many,TGTGCCAGCAGTTTATCGTCGATTGGGGGGGAAGCTTTCTTT,CASSLSSIGGEAFF
TRBV20-1,TRBJ1-1,TRBD1,few,TGCAGTGCACCGGACAGGAAGGGGGACACTGAAGCTTTCTTT,CSAPDRKGDTEAFF
TRBV28,TRBJ1-4,.,.,TGTGCCAGCGTTCCCGGGACGGGGAATGAAAAACTGTTTTTT,CASVPGTGNEKLFF
TRBV29-1,TRBJ2-5,.,many,TGCAGCGTTGACGACAGGTTGGAGACCCAGTACTTC,CSVDDRLETQYF
TRBV9,TRBJ2-2,.,many,TGTGCCAGCAGCGTACACGCAGAGCTCACCGGGGAGCTGTTTTTT,CASSVHAELTGELFF
TRBV12-3/TRBV12-4,TRBJ1-2,.,.,TGTGCCAGCAGTTTACCCTCCGCAGGGAGGAAGGGCTACACCTTC,CASSLPSAGRKGYTF
TRBV3-1,TRBJ1-2,.,few,TGTGCCAGCAGCCAAGGGACAGTCAACTATGGCTACACCTTC,CASSQGTVNYGYTF
TRBV20-1,TRBJ2-2,.,.,TGCAGTGCTAGCGGAAGCATATTGGGCGGGGAGCTGTTTTTT,CSASGSILGGELFF
TRBV4-1,TRBJ2-7,.,few,TGCGCCAGCAGCCAAGGGACATCGAACGACTACGAGCAGTACTTC,CASSQGTSNDYEQYF
TRBV5-4,TRBJ1-6,.,.,TGTGCCAGCAGCTTGGAGGTGAATTCACCCCTCCACTTT,CASSLEVNSPLHF
TRBV15,TRBJ2-4,TRBD1,few,TGTGCCACCAGCAGAGTGGAGACAGGGGTCAACATTCAGTACTTC,CATSRVETGVNIQYF
TRBV3-1,TRBJ2-7,.,few,TGTGCCAGCAGCCAAGGGGCGGCGGTTTACGAGCAGTACTTC,CASSQGAAVYEQYF
TRBV5-1,TRBJ1-1,.,few,TGCGCCAGCAGCTTGGGTTCAGGTTCGGGCACTGAAGCTTTCTTT,CASSLGSGSGTEAFF
TRBV19,TRBJ1-4,.,few,TGTGCCAGTAGTCCATCCTCCGGTTGGGGTGAAAAACTGTTTTTT,CASSPSSGWGEKLFF
TRBV7-8,TRBJ1-1,.,.,TGTGCCAGCAGCTTAGGAGGGCTTGGGACTGAAGCTTTCTTT,CASSLGGLGTEAFF
TRBV30,TRBJ2-7,TRBD1,.,TGTGCCTGGGGTACCGGACAGGGACGGAACTTC,CAWGTGQGRNF
TRBV5-1,TRBJ1-1,.,.,TGCGCCAGCACCATCGCTCGGGACACTGAAGCTTTCTTT,CASTIARDTEAFF
TRBV27,TRBJ2-3,TRBD2,few,TGTGCCAGCACCTCAGCGGGGCACACAGATACGCAGTATTTT,CASTSAGHTDTQYF
TRBV19,TRBJ2-5,.,many,TGTGCCAGTACCTCTTCCGGGAGCCACGGCCAAGAGACCCAGTACTTC,CASTSSGSHGQETQYF
TRBV30,TRBJ1-5,.,few,TGTGCCACCAGCGCCGGTCCTAATCAGCCCCAGCATTTT,CATSAGPNQPQHF
TRBV7-9,TRBJ2-7,.,few,TGTGCCAGCAGCCTCGAACTCCGGTTCGAGCAGTACTTC,CASSLELRFEQYF
TRBV7-8,TRBJ2-2,TRBD1,few,TGTGCCAGCAGCTTAATGTCAGGACAGGGTGGCACCGGGGAGCTGTTTTTT,CASSLMSGQGGTGELFF
TRBV3-1,TRBJ2-5,.,.,TGTGCCAGCAGCCAAGTGGGGACCCAGGGGGAGACCCAGTACTTC,CASSQVGTQGETQYF
TRBV18,TRBJ1-1,TRBD1,few,TGTGCCAGCTCACCAAGGGGGCTGGGCACTGAAGCTTTCTTT,CASSPRGLGTEAFF
TRBV29-1,TRBJ2-3,.,few,TGCAGCGTTGCTACCACAGATACGCAGTATTTT,CSVATTDTQYF
TRBV27,TRBJ2-3,TRBD1,.,TGTGCCAGCAGCCCTGGGACAGGGTTCGGAGATACGCAGTATTTT,CASSPGTGFGDTQYF